These 27 T cell receptor beta chains originate from one sample sequenced in a study of human T cells and chemical hapten exposure. Time point described: patch test 1, 2 weeks after DPC sensitization. Treatment in this sample: therapeutic diphenylcyclopropenone sensitization with weekly scalp DPC. TCRdb ran MiXCR on the RACE reads and lists one entry per CDR3 protein. Of 95,000 to 150,000 distinct CDR3 sequences listed, roughly 13% are singletons. The material sequenced was whole blood, taken in connection with sensitization to the hapten diphenylcyclopropenone (DPC). The receptors derive from a man between 18 and 29 years old with alopecia areata. Some clones in this sample may be carry-over from other donors' samples.

This clonotype was counted between two and nine times. V is TRBV14 and J is TRBJ2-7; the D is unclear. The CDR3 sequence is 12 residues long. V gave up 3 bases and J gave up 6 bases, with 9 bases separating them. Germline loops: CDR1 SGHDN, CDR2 FVKESK. The CDR3 region has the DNA TGTGCCAGCAGCCAGGCGTTCTCCGAGCAGTACTTC. Translated: CASSQAFSEQYF.

This clonotype came up a few times. The rearrangement joins TRBV2 to TRBJ2-1; 8 bases are shared with TRBD1. From germline, CDR1 is SNHLY and CDR2 FYNNEI. V was clipped by 5 bases and J by 0 bases; unmatched bases: 15. The CDR3 consists of 19 residues. Written as DNA, the CDR3 is TGTGCCAGCAGTTCAGGGGGCCGAATCTCAAGGAACTCCTACAATGAGCAGTTCTTC. It translates to CASSSGGRISRNSYNEQFF.

CDR3 amino acids: CASSLDVEPTDTQYF. As DNA, the CDR3 is TGTGCCAGCAGCTTAGATGTTGAACCCACAGATACGCAGTATTTT. The J gene is TRBJ2-3, the V gene TRBV11-2, with D uncertain. Trimming stripped 0 bases from V and 2 bases from J, with 9 bases between. The CDR3 sequence is 15 residues long. Germline-derived CDR1 and CDR2 are SGHAT and FQNNGV.

This clonotype appeared a few times. The chain's CDR3 is CASSPQQTGSSYNSPLHF. The CDR3 coding sequence is TGTGCCAGCTCACCTCAACAGACCGGCAGCTCCTATAATTCACCCCTCCACTTT. This chain uses TRBV18 with TRBJ1-6; D remains ambiguous. The V end lost 3 bases, the J end lost 0 bases, and 15 bases lay between the germline ends. The CDR3 covers 18 residues. Per the germline V gene, CDR1 is KGHSH and CDR2 is LQKENI.

This clonotype occurred a few times. The chain has TRBV7-2 and TRBJ2-4; D uncertain. The length of the CDR3 is 13 residues. The ends were cut back, 5 bases at V and 0 bases at J, with 5 bases in the middle. CDR1 SGHTA and CDR2 FQGNSA come from the germline V gene. The DNA for the CDR3 is TGTGCCAGCAGCCCGAGAGCCAAAAACATTCAGTACTTC. It yields the protein CASSPRAKNIQYF.

This clonotype was seen a few times. The J gene is TRBJ2-3, the V gene TRBV11-2; a weak D match, TRBD2 (5 bases). The length of the CDR3 is 16 residues. The ends were cut back, 2 bases at V and 2 bases at J, with 14 bases in the middle. Germline-derived CDR1 and CDR2 are SGHAT and FQNNGV. DNA for the CDR3: TGTGCCAGCAGCTTACGAAGCGGCGCAGACACAGATACGCAGTATTTT. Protein: CASSLRSGADTDTQYF.

This clonotype was seen ten or more times. The CDR3 coding sequence is TGTGCCACCAGTAAGGGGCCAGATGGCTACACCTTC. Protein product: CATSKGPDGYTF. The J gene is TRBJ1-2, the V gene TRBV24-1, with a weak D call TRBD1 (5 bases). CDR3 size: 12 residues. The V end lost 6 bases, the J end lost 6 bases, and 10 bases lay between the germline ends. Germline V lookup: CDR1 KGHDR, CDR2 SFDVKD.

The V gene is TRBV18, the J gene TRBJ1-1; 7 nucleotides agree with TRBD1. The germline V gene encodes CDR1 KGHSH and CDR2 LQKENI. Unmatched junction bases numbered 13, after V lost 5 bases and J lost 1 base. This CDR3 contains 17 residues. DNA of the CDR3: TGTGCCAGCTCAGCCTTCCAGGGGGTAGTTGCGAACACTGAAGCTTTCTTT. This translates into CASSAFQGVVANTEAFF.

The chain is built from TRBV6-5 and TRBJ2-1; the D is unclear. Trimming removed 2 bases at V and 5 bases at J, with 19 bases between. The CDR3 sequence is 17 residues long. Germline CDR1 MNHEY, CDR2 SVGAGI. CDR3 bases: TGTGCCAGCAGTTACGGCGCGGCGAAAGGTGGGCACAATGAGCAGTTCTTC. Encoded protein: CASSYGAAKGGHNEQFF.

This clonotype has at least ten counts. This chain connects TRBV10-3 to TRBJ1-5; possible D gene TRBD1, 5 bases. CDR1 is ENHRY, CDR2 SYGVKD, per germline. Trimming removed 3 bases from V and 7 bases from J, with 16 bases in between. The length of the CDR3 is 15 residues. CDR3: CAISERRDVGQPQHF. The CDR3 DNA sequence: TGTGCCATCAGTGAACGCAGGGACGTGGGGCAGCCCCAGCATTTT.

This clonotype was recorded a few times. This rearrangement joins TRBV15 to TRBJ1-5; D might be TRBD1 (5 bases). V was cut by 1 base and J by 0 bases, with 10 bases left in between. This CDR3 is built from 16 residues. The V gene's germline CDR1 is LNHNV and CDR2 YYDKDF (reference sequence). In DNA, the CDR3 is TGTGCCACCAGCAGAGCGCGACAGAATAGCAATCAGCCCCAGCATTTT. It yields the protein CATSRARQNSNQPQHF.

This clonotype was counted between two and nine times. V and J are TRBV20-1 and TRBJ2-7, with D perhaps TRBD1 (5 bases). CDR1 and CDR2 from the germline V gene are DFQATT and SNEGSKA (reference sequence). V was clipped by 0 bases and J by 3 bases, with 18 bases between them. The CDR3 sequence is 16 residues long. CDR3 sequence (DNA): TGCAGTGCTAGAGATCAAGTCAGGGTTAGGGTCTACGAGCAGTACTTC. Translated, it gives CSARDQVRVRVYEQYF.

This clonotype was found a few times. J is TRBJ2-7 and V is TRBV6-2 or TRBV6-3; possibly TRBD1 for D (6 bases). Per germline, CDR1 MNHEY and CDR2 SVGEGT. This CDR3 has 15 amino acids. With 2 bases removed from V and 4 bases from J, the gap between germline ends came to 15 bases. CDR3 protein: CASSYPDRRWYEQYF. CDR3 bases: TGTGCCAGCAGTTACCCCGACAGGAGGTGGTACGAGCAGTACTTC.

This rearrangement joins TRBV29-1 to TRBJ1-1; 7 positions agree with TRBD1. Losses at the gene ends were 1 base for V and 5 bases for J; bases not matched to a gene: 7. The CDR3 runs 14 residues. Germline V gives CDR1 SQVTM, CDR2 ANQGSEA. CDR3 nucleotides: TGCAGCGTTGAAGGGGGAGGGGGCAGAACTGAAGCTTTCTTT. Its translation: CSVEGGGGRTEAFF.

The sample holds a few counts of this clonotype. The V call is TRBV5-1, the J call TRBJ1-1; weak D call: TRBD1 (6 bases). The V gene's germline CDR1 is SGHRS and CDR2 YFSETQ. The CDR3 contains 15 residues. Trimming took 1 base from V and 0 from J, leaving 10 bases between them. CDR3 in amino acids: CASSLRGPVNTEAFF. In DNA form, the CDR3 reads TGCGCCAGCAGCTTGCGGGGGCCCGTGAACACTGAAGCTTTCTTT.

The sample holds a few counts of this clonotype. The J gene is TRBJ1-5, the V gene TRBV9, with no clear D. Trimming stripped 0 bases from V and 4 bases from J, with 8 bases between. Germline CDR1 is SGDLS and CDR2 is YYNGEE. The length of the CDR3 is 14 residues. DNA for the CDR3: TGTGCCAGCAGCGTAGATTCCCGGAATCAGCCCCAGCATTTT. Protein sequence: CASSVDSRNQPQHF.

The chain joins TRBV29-1 to TRBJ2-2; 7 positions agree with TRBD2. Germline V gives CDR1 SQVTM, CDR2 ANQGSEA. This CDR3 contains 16 residues. The junction had 9 bases not matched to a gene; V was cut back by 5 bases and J by 0 bases. The CDR3, as DNA: TGCAGCGTTAAATCGACTAGCCGAACGAACACCGGGGAGCTGTTTTTT. It is translated as CSVKSTSRTNTGELFF.

This chain connects TRBV4-3 to TRBJ2-1; D is unresolved. This CDR3 is 15 amino acids long. Between the trimmed V and J ends, which lost 0 bases and 1 base, there was a span of 7 bases. Germline lookup yields CDR1 LGHNA and CDR2 YSLEER. The DNA for the CDR3 is TGCGCCAGCAGCCAAGACAAGAATTCCTACAATGAGCAGTTCTTC. Encoded protein: CASSQDKNSYNEQFF.

This chain connects TRBV9 to TRBJ1-1; maybe TRBD1 (5 bases). The CDR3 is 13 residues long. Trimming cost V 2 bases and J 1 base, with 6 bases left between them. The germline gives CDR1 SGDLS, CDR2 YYNGEE. The CDR3 is CASSVQGNTEAFF. CDR3 nucleotide sequence: TGTGCCAGCAGCGTGCAGGGGAACACTGAAGCTTTCTTT.

The chain links TRBV3-1 to TRBJ1-2; D ambiguous. The germline V gene has CDR1 LGHDT and CDR2 YNNKEL (reference sequence). Deletions cut 0 bases from V and 5 bases from J, with 7 bases between. The CDR3 spans 13 residues. The CDR3 nucleotides read TGTGCCAGCAGCCAAGACCCCGATTATGGCTACACCTTC. Amino acid sequence: CASSQDPDYGYTF. The complete variable domain, with remaining parts taken from reference TRBV3-1 and TRBJ1-2, reads DTAVSQTPKYLVTQMGNDKSIKCEQNLGHDTMYWYKQDSKKFLKIMFSYNNKELIINETVPNRFSPKSPDKAHLNLHINSLELGDSAVYFCASSQDPDYGYTFGSGTRLTVV.

This clonotype has more than one count but fewer than ten. The chain links TRBV6-1 to TRBJ2-3; 15 bases fit TRBD2. There are 18 residues in the CDR3. From germline, CDR1 is MNHNS and CDR2 SASEGT. Trimming cost V 6 bases and J 2 bases; bases outside gene matches: 9. This chain's CDR3 is CASRRGLAGGPPTDTQYF. Written as DNA, the CDR3 is TGTGCCAGCAGGAGGGGACTAGCGGGGGGTCCACCCACAGATACGCAGTATTTT.

This clonotype came up a few times. J is TRBJ2-1 and V is TRBV20-1; 8 nucleotides line up with TRBD2. Germline V gene sequence: CDR1 DFQATT, CDR2 SNEGSKA (reference sequence). The CDR3 is made up of 15 amino acids. J was trimmed by 4 bases and V by 0 bases; bases with no gene match: 5. As DNA, the CDR3 is TGCAGTGCTAGAGATAACCAGCGGGGGTACAATGAGCAGTTCTTC. It yields the protein CSARDNQRGYNEQFF.

The gene calls are TRBV28 and TRBJ2-7; D not resolved. Germline V CDR1 and CDR2: MDHEN, SYDVKM. The ends were cut back, 2 bases at V and 0 bases at J, with 17 bases in the middle. This CDR3 is 17 amino acids long. The CDR3 nucleotides are TGTGCCAGCAGTTTAAAGCTGCGGAACAAGAGCTCCTACGAGCAGTACTTC. Its protein product is CASSLKLRNKSSYEQYF.

The chain has TRBV6-4 and TRBJ2-3, with 12 bases matching TRBD2. Trimming removed 2 bases from V and 1 base from J; junction bases left unmatched: 7. CDR3 length: 18 residues. CDR1 is MRHNA, CDR2 SNTAGT, per germline. The CDR3 nucleotides are TGTGCCAGCAGTGACGAGGCTAGCGGGGGGGGCGGCACAGATACGCAGTATTTT. As protein: CASSDEASGGGGTDTQYF.

This clonotype appeared many times. The chain recombines TRBV7-2 with TRBJ2-3; the D gene could be TRBD1 or TRBD2 (5 bases each). The CDR3 extends over 17 amino acids. V gave up 1 base and J gave up 2 bases, with 16 bases separating them. Germline assignment: CDR1 SGHTA and CDR2 FQGNSA. CDR3 in DNA: TGTGCCAGCAGCTTAGTGTCGGGGACCAGGCTCACAGATACGCAGTATTTT. The encoded protein is CASSLVSGTRLTDTQYF.

This clonotype was detected ten times or more. This chain uses TRBV5-4 with TRBJ2-5, with TRBD1 identical over 8 bases. The CDR3 totals 15 residues. V shed 5 bases and J 5 bases; nucleotides not matched to a gene: 11. Germline loops: CDR1 SGHNT, CDR2 YYREEE (reference sequence). This chain's CDR3 is CASSPPGQGVETQYF. The DNA for the CDR3 is TGTGCCAGCAGTCCTCCAGGACAGGGAGTGGAGACCCAGTACTTC.

This clonotype has just a few counts. This chain uses TRBV15 with TRBJ2-3; D perhaps matches TRBD1 (6 bases). V was clipped by 0 bases and J by 0 bases, with 10 bases between them. The CDR3 is 16 residues long. Germline-derived CDR1 and CDR2 are LNHNV and YYDKDF (reference sequence). The CDR3 loop reads CATSREGTWSTDTQYF. The CDR3 DNA reads TGTGCCACCAGCAGAGAGGGGACATGGAGCACAGATACGCAGTATTTT.